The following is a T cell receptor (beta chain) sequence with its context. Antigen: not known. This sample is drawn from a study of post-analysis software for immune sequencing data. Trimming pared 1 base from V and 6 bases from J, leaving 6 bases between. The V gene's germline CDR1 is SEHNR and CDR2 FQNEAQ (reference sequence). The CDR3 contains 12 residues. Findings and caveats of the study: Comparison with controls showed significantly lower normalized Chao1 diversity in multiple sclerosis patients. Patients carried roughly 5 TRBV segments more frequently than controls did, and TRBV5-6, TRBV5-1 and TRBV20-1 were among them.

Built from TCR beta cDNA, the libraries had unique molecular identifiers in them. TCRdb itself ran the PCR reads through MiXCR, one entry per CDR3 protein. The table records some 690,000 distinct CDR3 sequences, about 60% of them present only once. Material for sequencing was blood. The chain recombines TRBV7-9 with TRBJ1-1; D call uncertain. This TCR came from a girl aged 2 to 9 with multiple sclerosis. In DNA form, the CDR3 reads TGTGCCAGCAGCTTAGAGGAGGCTGAAGCTTTCTTT. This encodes CASSLEEAEAFF. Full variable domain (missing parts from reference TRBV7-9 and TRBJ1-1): DTGVSQNPRHKITKRGQNVTFRCDPISEHNRLYWYRQTLGQGPEFLTYFQNEAQLEKSRLLSDRFSAERPKGSFSTLEIQRTEQGDSAMYLCASSLEEAEAFFGQGTRLTVV.